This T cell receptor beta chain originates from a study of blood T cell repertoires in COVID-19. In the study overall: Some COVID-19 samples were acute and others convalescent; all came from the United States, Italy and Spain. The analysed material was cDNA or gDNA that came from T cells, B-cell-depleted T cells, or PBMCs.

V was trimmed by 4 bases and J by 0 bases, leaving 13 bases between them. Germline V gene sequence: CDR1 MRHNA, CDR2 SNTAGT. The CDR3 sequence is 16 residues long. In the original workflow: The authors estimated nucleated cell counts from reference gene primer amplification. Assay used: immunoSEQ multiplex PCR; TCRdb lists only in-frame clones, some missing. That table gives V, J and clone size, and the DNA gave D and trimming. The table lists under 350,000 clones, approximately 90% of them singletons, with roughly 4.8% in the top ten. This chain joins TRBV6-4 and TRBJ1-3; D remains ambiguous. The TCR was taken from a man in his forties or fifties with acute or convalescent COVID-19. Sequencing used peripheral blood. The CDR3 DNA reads TGTGCCAGCAGTGGTCCAGGTGCGAGCTCTGGAAACACCATATATTTT. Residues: CASSGPGASSGNTIYF.